This T cell receptor beta chain was profiled in a study of cytomegalovirus exposure and HLA in healthy donors. Background on the study: Out of roughly 170 million T cells, an earlier analysis found about 100 million unique TCR beta sequences in total.

Amplification used 60 Vbeta primers and 13 Jbeta primers. Repertoires were generated with immunoSEQ multiplex PCR, while TCRdb's copy carries only in-frame clones and drops some. The table includes about 140,000 clones, approximately 80% detected once. CDR3 length: 16 residues. Deletions cut 6 bases from V and 1 base from J, with 16 bases between. The germline V gene encodes CDR1 SNHLY and CDR2 FYNNEI. Specimen: PBMCs. The J gene is TRBJ1-5, the V gene TRBV2; D perhaps matches TRBD1 (5 bases). The TCR comes from a woman aged 45 to 65 in good health and CMV-seronegative. CDR3: CASSGGGGRSNQPQHF. The CDR3 DNA follows: TGTGCCAGCAGCGGCGGCGGGGGAAGAAGCAATCAGCCCCAGCATTTT. Using reference TRBV2 and TRBJ1-5 for the parts outside the CDR3, the full variable domain is EPEVTQTPSHQVTQMGQEVILRCVPISNHLYFYWYRQILGQKVEFLVSFYNNEISEKSEIFDDQFSVERPDGSNFTLKIRSTKLEDSAMYFCASSGGGGRSNQPQHFGDGTRLSIL.